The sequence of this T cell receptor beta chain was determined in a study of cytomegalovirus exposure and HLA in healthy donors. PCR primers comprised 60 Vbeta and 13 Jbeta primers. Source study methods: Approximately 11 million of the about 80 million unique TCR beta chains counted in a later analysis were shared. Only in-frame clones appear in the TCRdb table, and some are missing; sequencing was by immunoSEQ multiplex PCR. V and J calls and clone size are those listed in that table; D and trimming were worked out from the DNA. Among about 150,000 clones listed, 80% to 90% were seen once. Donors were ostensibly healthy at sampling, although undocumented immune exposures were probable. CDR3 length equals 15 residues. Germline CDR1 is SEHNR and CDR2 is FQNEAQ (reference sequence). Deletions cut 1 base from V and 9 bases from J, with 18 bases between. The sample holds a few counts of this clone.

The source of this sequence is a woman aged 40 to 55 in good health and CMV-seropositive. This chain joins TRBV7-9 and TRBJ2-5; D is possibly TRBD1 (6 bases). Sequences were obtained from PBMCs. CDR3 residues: CASSLEGEGSAAQYF. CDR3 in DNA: TGTGCCAGCAGCTTAGAGGGGGAAGGGTCGGCGGCCCAGTACTTC.